These T cell receptor beta chains were read from a single sample in a study of blood T cell repertoires in COVID-19. Sequencing was performed with immunoSEQ multiplex PCR; in TCRdb, only in-frame clones are kept and a portion is missing. Among 120,000 or so clones listed, 70% to 90% were seen once. Sequencing used peripheral blood. The receptors stem from an elderly woman with acute or convalescent COVID-19. Both conserved end residues are part of each CDR3. Each record gives: CDR3 protein, CDR3 DNA, V gene, CDR3 length, D gene, J gene, clone size. The D gene is left open where the match is weak. Clone size is stated in some rows and not others, as once, few, many or a class when expanded.

CASSLSGGPSGANVLTF	TGTGCCAGCAGCTTATCGGGAGGACCCTCTGGGGCCAACGTCCTGACTTTC	TRBV11-2	17	TRBD2	TRBJ2-6	-
CASSQERLPYNEQFF	TGTGCCAGCAGCCAAGAAAGACTGCCCTACAATGAGCAGTTCTTC	TRBV3-1/TRBV3-2	15	-	TRBJ2-1	-
CACSRNTGELFF	TGTGCCTGCTCCAGGAACACCGGGGAGCTGTTTTTT	TRBV28	12	-	TRBJ2-2	-
CASSLDAPSGGNTIYF	TGCGCCAGCAGCTTGGACGCGCCTTCAGGGGGAAACACCATATATTTT	TRBV5-1	16	-	TRBJ1-3	-
CASSSAGYTGELFF	TGTGCCAGCAGTTCTGCGGGATACACCGGGGAGCTGTTTTTT	TRBV25-1	14	-	TRBJ2-2	-
CASSVGGAVNEQYF	TGTGCCAGCAGCGTAGGGGGAGCAGTAAACGAGCAGTACTTC	TRBV9	14	-	TRBJ2-7	-
CASSYSIAGGYNEQFF	TGTGCCAGCAGTTACTCGATAGCGGGGGGCTACAATGAGCAGTTCTTC	TRBV6-5	16	TRBD2	TRBJ2-1	-
CASSQTGDYGYTF	TGTGCCAGCAGCCAGACAGGGGACTATGGCTACACCTTC	TRBV4-2	13	TRBD1	TRBJ1-2	-
CASSLRTGEGEKLFF	TGCGCCAGCAGCTTACGGACAGGGGAGGGGGAAAAACTGTTTTTT	TRBV5-1	15	TRBD1	TRBJ1-4	-
CASSRDRVNEQFF	TGTGCCAGCAGCCGAGACAGGGTTAATGAGCAGTTCTTC	TRBV11-1	13	TRBD1	TRBJ2-1	-
CASSVSDRGYEQYF	TGTGCCAGTAGTGTCTCGGACAGGGGCTACGAGCAGTACTTC	TRBV19	14	TRBD1	TRBJ2-7	-
CASSRRSSYEQYF	TGTGCCAGCAGCCGACGGAGCTCCTACGAGCAGTACTTC	TRBV5-5	13	-	TRBJ2-7	-
CASSLGPTSGGGNEQFF	TGCGCCAGCAGCTTGGGACCCACTAGCGGGGGGGGCAATGAGCAGTTCTTC	TRBV5-1	17	TRBD2	TRBJ2-1	-
CASSSGTAGELFF	TGTGCCAGCAGCTCCGGGACAGCCGGGGAGCTGTTTTTT	TRBV7-8	13	TRBD1	TRBJ2-2	-
CASSSLRDTQYF	TGTGCCAGTAGTAGCTTGAGAGATACGCAGTATTTT	TRBV19	12	-	TRBJ2-3	-
CASSISFGGRETQYF	TGTGCCAGTAGTATAAGTTTCGGGGGACGAGAGACCCAGTACTTC	TRBV19	15	-	TRBJ2-5	-
CATSDFQRGPEQFF	TGTGCCACCAGTGATTTCCAGCGGGGGCCCGAGCAGTTCTTC	TRBV24-1	14	TRBD2	TRBJ2-1	-
CASSPWDSVGETQYF	TGCGCCAGCAGCCCGTGGGACAGCGTCGGGGAGACCCAGTACTTC	TRBV5-1	15	TRBD1	TRBJ2-5	-
CASSDRDRRLGDYGYTF	TGTGCCAGCAGCGACCGGGACAGACGACTCGGTGACTATGGCTACACCTTC	TRBV21-1	17	-	TRBJ1-2	-
CASSLTGELFF	TGTGCCAGCAGCCTCACCGGGGAGCTGTTTTTT	TRBV7-9	11	-	TRBJ2-2	-
CASSHIRLGGANVLTF	TGTGCCAGCAGCCACATCAGGCTTGGTGGGGCCAACGTCCTGACTTTC	TRBV3-1/TRBV3-2	16	-	TRBJ2-6	-
CASKATGANEKLFF	TGTGCCAGCAAAGCGACAGGAGCTAATGAAAAACTGTTTTTT	TRBV6-5	14	-	TRBJ1-4	-
CASSMRDRNGYTF	TGTGCCAGCAGCATGCGGGACAGGAATGGCTACACCTTC	TRBV7-8	13	TRBD1	TRBJ1-2	-
CASSGGANEQFF	TGTGCCAGCAGCGGGGGGGCCAATGAGCAGTTCTTC	TRBV19	12	TRBD2	TRBJ2-1	-
CASSLNSDSETQYF	TGTGCCAGCAGCTTAAATTCGGACAGTGAGACCCAGTACTTC	TRBV7-3	14	-	TRBJ2-5	-
CASSSGTVGNSPLHF	TGTGCCAGCAGCTCGGGGACAGTGGGTAATTCACCCCTCCACTTT	TRBV5-4	15	TRBD1	TRBJ1-6	-
CASSVGPGTDFYGYTF	TGTGCCAGCAGCGTTGGCCCTGGGACAGACTTCTATGGCTACACCTTC	TRBV9	16	TRBD1	TRBJ1-2	-
CAIRTGGPGELFF	TGTGCCATCAGGACAGGGGGCCCCGGGGAGCTGTTTTTT	TRBV10-3	13	TRBD1	TRBJ2-2	-
CASSQEKGLSFKADTQYF	TGCGCCAGCAGCCAAGAAAAAGGACTATCATTCAAAGCGGATACGCAGTATTTT	TRBV4-1	18	-	TRBJ2-3	-
CASSFQQGGSSGANVLTF	TGCGCCAGCAGCTTTCAACAGGGGGGTAGCTCTGGGGCCAACGTCCTGACTTTC	TRBV5-1	18	TRBD1	TRBJ2-6	-
CATSDPTENGYTF	TGTGCCACCAGTGACCCGACAGAGAATGGCTACACCTTC	TRBV24-1	13	-	TRBJ1-2	few
CASSVGDYGYTF	TGTGCCAGCAGCGTCGGGGACTATGGCTACACCTTC	TRBV13	12	-	TRBJ1-2	-
CASSLALAGGSNEQFF	TGCGCCAGCAGCTTGGCGCTAGCGGGGGGCTCCAATGAGCAGTTCTTC	TRBV5-1	16	TRBD2	TRBJ2-1	-
CASSSDSNPYNEQFF	TGCGCCAGCAGCTCTGACTCCAACCCCTACAATGAGCAGTTCTTC	TRBV5-1	15	-	TRBJ2-1	-
CASSIYPRDRDEKLFF	TGTGCCAGTAGTATTTATCCCCGGGACAGGGATGAAAAACTGTTTTTT	TRBV19	16	TRBD1	TRBJ1-4	-
CATSVLAGLYNEQFF	TGTGCCACCAGCGTACTAGCGGGTCTCTACAATGAGCAGTTCTTC	TRBV15	15	TRBD2	TRBJ2-1	-
CASSLGARVATEAFF	TGTGCCAGCAGCTTAGGGGCCAGGGTGGCCACTGAAGCTTTCTTT	TRBV7-9	15	-	TRBJ1-1	-
CASSYGNSNQPQHF	TGTGCCAGCAGTTACGGGAATAGCAATCAGCCCCAGCATTTT	TRBV28	14	-	TRBJ1-5	-
CASSQQSSGRGETQYF	TGCGCCAGCAGCCAACAGAGTAGCGGGAGGGGAGAGACCCAGTACTTC	TRBV4-1	16	TRBD2	TRBJ2-5	-
CAGREQGAQDTQYF	TGCGCCGGGAGGGAACAGGGGGCGCAAGATACGCAGTATTTT	TRBV5-1	14	TRBD1	TRBJ2-3	-
CASSSQGFGPQHF	TGTGCCAGCAGCTCGCAGGGGTTTGGGCCCCAGCATTTT	TRBV7-9	13	-	TRBJ1-5	-
CASSTGGDYQPQHF	TGTGCCAGCAGTACAGGGGGCGATTATCAGCCCCAGCATTTT	TRBV27	14	TRBD1	TRBJ1-5	-
CASSSRQGYQPQHF	TGTGCCAGCAGTTCCCGACAGGGGTATCAGCCCCAGCATTTT	TRBV6-6	14	TRBD1	TRBJ1-5	-
CASSLSLGGKLFF	TGTGCCAGCAGTTTGAGCCTGGGGGGAAAACTGTTTTTT	TRBV12-3/TRBV12-4	13	-	TRBJ1-4	-
CASSNRVSPLHF	TGTGCCAGCAGCAACAGAGTTTCACCCCTCCACTTT	TRBV6-2/TRBV6-3	12	-	TRBJ1-6	once
CATSREGWRVTEKLFF	TGTGCCACCAGCAGAGAGGGTTGGAGGGTCACTGAAAAACTGTTTTTT	TRBV15	16	-	TRBJ1-4	-
CASSRMAGTQETQYF	TGTGCCAGCAGCCGCATGGCAGGGACACAAGAGACCCAGTACTTC	TRBV2	15	-	TRBJ2-5	-
CASSLGGTTSNQPQHF	TGTGCCAGCAGCTTGGGCGGCACCACTAGCAATCAGCCCCAGCATTTT	TRBV5-5	16	-	TRBJ1-5	few
CASSPLTSGSTNEQFF	TGTGCCAGCAGCCCCCTGACTAGCGGGAGCACTAATGAGCAGTTCTTC	TRBV5-4	16	TRBD2	TRBJ2-1	-
CASSGDITEAFF	TGTGCCAGCAGTGGGGACATCACTGAAGCTTTCTTT	TRBV2	12	-	TRBJ1-1	-
CASRLGQGNYGYTF	TGTGCCAGCAGATTGGGACAGGGTAACTATGGCTACACCTTC	TRBV6-6	14	TRBD1	TRBJ1-2	few
CASSLAGAGYEQYF	TGTGCCAGCAGCTTAGCGGGTGCGGGGTACGAGCAGTACTTC	TRBV7-2	14	-	TRBJ2-7	-
CASSQDRETQYF	TGTGCCAGCAGCCAAGACAGGGAGACCCAGTACTTC	TRBV3-1/TRBV3-2	12	-	TRBJ2-5	-
CASTYTTGGNYGYTF	TGTGCCAGCACCTATACGACAGGGGGGAACTATGGCTACACCTTC	TRBV6-5	15	TRBD1	TRBJ1-2	few
CARAGPQLNTEAFF	TGTGCCAGAGCAGGCCCTCAGCTGAACACTGAAGCTTTCTTT	TRBV2	14	-	TRBJ1-1	-
CASSELTGIRGSPLHF	TGTGCCAGCAGTGAACTGACAGGAATAAGGGGTTCACCCCTCCACTTT	TRBV25-1	16	-	TRBJ1-6	-
CASSYSRQGPWTEAFF	TGTGCCAGCAGTTACAGCCGACAGGGACCGTGGACTGAAGCTTTCTTT	TRBV6-2/TRBV6-3	16	TRBD1	TRBJ1-1	-